The 15 T cell receptor beta chains below all came from one sample that was sequenced in a study of cytomegalovirus exposure and HLA in healthy donors. 60 Vbeta and 13 Jbeta primers were used in PCR. Profiling relied on immunoSEQ multiplex PCR, and the TCRdb table lists in-frame clones only, not all of them. The sample shows more than 60,000 clones, about 78% of them seen only once. Sequenced sample: PBMCs. Every receptor here comes from a woman between 35 and 50 years old in good health and CMV-seropositive.

This rearrangement joins TRBV29-1 to TRBJ1-4, with 9 bases that match TRBD1. Germline assignment: CDR1 SQVTM and CDR2 ANQGSEA. The V gene end was trimmed by 4 bases and the J gene end by 8 bases; junction bases not matched to a gene: 8. CDR3 length: 14 amino acids. The CDR3 nucleotides read TGCAGCGTTGTCAGGTTGGACAGGGGAGAAAAACTGTTTTTT. Residues: CSVVRLDRGEKLFF.

The chain carries TRBV18 and TRBJ2-1; 7 nucleotides match TRBD1. The CDR3 sequence is 14 residues long. Germline assignment: CDR1 KGHSH and CDR2 LQKENI. The V gene end was trimmed by 1 base and the J gene end by 8 bases; junction bases not matched to a gene: 5. The CDR3 DNA sequence: TGTGCCAGCTCACCACGACAGGGTCGGGATGAGCAGTTCTTC. Translated: CASSPRQGRDEQFF.

This clone was counted between two and nine times. This chain joins TRBV19 and TRBJ2-1, with D perhaps matching TRBD2 (6 bases). Between the trimmed V and J ends, which lost 3 bases and 5 bases, there was a span of 11 bases. Germline V gives CDR1 LNHDA, CDR2 SQIVND (reference sequence). CDR3 size: 14 residues. CDR3 region: CASSMRTIDNEQFF. CDR3 sequence (DNA): TGTGCCAGTAGTATGAGGACTATTGACAATGAGCAGTTCTTC.

This clone showed up just a few times. The chain employs TRBV5-1 and TRBJ2-2, with a weak D call TRBD2 (5 bases). Per the germline V gene, CDR1 is SGHRS and CDR2 is YFSETQ. This CDR3 is built from 15 residues. The V end was cut by 2 bases, the J end by 1 base, with 9 bases between. The CDR3 reads CASSLEGLNTGELFF. In nucleotides, the CDR3 is TGCGCCAGCAGCTTAGAGGGCCTGAACACCGGGGAGCTGTTTTTT.

CDR3 protein: CASTLTGSTDTQYF. CDR3 coding DNA: TGTGCCAGTACCTTGACAGGGAGCACAGATACGCAGTATTTT. The chain couples TRBV19 to TRBJ2-3; 7 bases align to TRBD1. Germline values: CDR1 LNHDA, CDR2 SQIVND (reference sequence). V gave up 7 bases and J gave up 0 bases; unmatched junction bases: 4. This CDR3 region has 14 residues.

The V and J genes are TRBV7-2 and TRBJ1-5; TRBD1 agrees at 10 bases. Germline loops: CDR1 SGHTA, CDR2 FQGNSA. The trim removed 3 bases at V and 0 bases at J, leaving 5 bases unmatched. CDR3 length: 17 amino acids. The CDR3 bases are TGTGCCAGCAGCTTGACAGGGGGCCCTTATAGCAATCAGCCCCAGCATTTT. It codes for CASSLTGGPYSNQPQHF.

J is TRBJ2-2 and V is TRBV7-9; the D is unclear. Germline V gene lookup returns CDR1 SEHNR and CDR2 FQNEAQ (reference sequence). V lost 5 bases, J lost 6 bases, and 7 bases lay in between. CDR3 length: 12 residues. This CDR3 is CASSQRSGELFF. CDR3 sequence (DNA): TGTGCCAGCAGCCAACGGTCCGGGGAGCTGTTTTTT. The variable domain in full, completed from reference TRBV7-9 and TRBJ2-2, reads DTGVSQNPRHKITKRGQNVTFRCDPISEHNRLYWYRQTLGQGPEFLTYFQNEAQLEKSRLLSDRFSAERPKGSFSTLEIQRTEQGDSAMYLCASSQRSGELFFGEGSRLTVL.

This chain uses TRBV5-4 with TRBJ2-7; maybe TRBD2 (6 bases). The CDR3 has 12 residues. V was pared by 4 bases and J by 6 bases, with 11 bases between. The V gene's germline CDR1 is SGHNT and CDR2 YYREEE (reference sequence). DNA of the CDR3: TGTGCCAGCAGCCTGGGACTCTCCGAGCAGTACTTC. Translation: CASSLGLSEQYF.

This clone occurred once. One end of the junction is discordant with germline, which a read error may explain. The chain joins TRBV7-2 to TRBJ1-2, with a possible D match to TRBD1 (5 bases). Germline CDR1 is SGHTA and CDR2 is FQGNSA. The CDR3 covers 12 residues. The CDR3: CASSLALGHHYF. The CDR3 coding sequence is TGTGCCAGCAGCTTAGCGCTAGGACACCACTACTTC.

The J gene is TRBJ2-3, the V gene TRBV19; unclear D gene. The CDR3 covers 12 residues. V gave up 2 bases and J gave up 4 bases, with 4 bases separating them. Germline CDR1 reads LNHDA; CDR2 reads SQIVND (reference sequence). CDR3 sequence (DNA): TGTGCCAGTAGTATACAGGCAGATACGCAGTATTTT. Translating it yields CASSIQADTQYF.

The chain employs TRBV4-1 and TRBJ2-3, with TRBD2 matching 13 bases. The CDR3 covers 17 residues. J gave up 7 bases and V 0 bases, and 7 bases lay outside the gene matches. Germline V gene lookup returns CDR1 MGHRA and CDR2 YSYEKL. The CDR3 region has the DNA TGCGCCAGCAGCCAAGAGGCAACTAGCGGGGGGGAGAATACGCAGTATTTT. Residues: CASSQEATSGGENTQYF.

The sample holds a few counts of this clone. The genes are TRBV5-1 and TRBJ1-5; 7 positions agree with TRBD1. CDR3 length: 13 residues. Germline-derived CDR1 and CDR2 are SGHRS and YFSETQ. With V trimmed by 7 bases and J by 8 bases, 9 bases remained unmatched. CDR3 protein: CASLRQGLKPQHF. As DNA, the CDR3 is TGCGCCAGCCTCCGACAGGGATTGAAGCCCCAGCATTTT.

This clone was seen only a few times. This chain uses TRBV5-4 with TRBJ1-2; 10 nucleotides agree with TRBD1. CDR3 length equals 16 residues. Germline V lookup: CDR1 SGHNT, CDR2 YYREEE (reference sequence). With V trimmed by 3 bases and J by 3 bases, 8 bases remained unmatched. CDR3 DNA: TGTGCCAGCAGCTCCTACGGAGGGACAGGGGACTATGGCTACACCTTC. It yields the protein CASSSYGGTGDYGYTF.

The J gene is TRBJ2-7, the V gene TRBV28; D is perhaps TRBD1 (7 bases). Germline V gene lookup returns CDR1 MDHEN and CDR2 SYDVKM. V was cut by 2 bases and J by 6 bases, with 17 bases left in between. This CDR3 has 15 residues. The CDR3 here is CASSLGGSGGGEQYF. The DNA for the CDR3 is TGTGCCAGCAGTTTAGGGGGGTCAGGGGGTGGCGAGCAGTACTTC.

This clone appeared once. The CDR3 bases are TGTGCCAGCAGCCGTAACGAGGGCATCCCCTATGGCTACACCTTC. Its protein product is CASSRNEGIPYGYTF. The genes are TRBV11-2 and TRBJ1-2, with unresolved D. From germline, CDR1 is SGHAT and CDR2 FQNNGV. The CDR3 contains 15 residues. Trimming took 5 bases from V and 4 from J, leaving 17 bases between them.